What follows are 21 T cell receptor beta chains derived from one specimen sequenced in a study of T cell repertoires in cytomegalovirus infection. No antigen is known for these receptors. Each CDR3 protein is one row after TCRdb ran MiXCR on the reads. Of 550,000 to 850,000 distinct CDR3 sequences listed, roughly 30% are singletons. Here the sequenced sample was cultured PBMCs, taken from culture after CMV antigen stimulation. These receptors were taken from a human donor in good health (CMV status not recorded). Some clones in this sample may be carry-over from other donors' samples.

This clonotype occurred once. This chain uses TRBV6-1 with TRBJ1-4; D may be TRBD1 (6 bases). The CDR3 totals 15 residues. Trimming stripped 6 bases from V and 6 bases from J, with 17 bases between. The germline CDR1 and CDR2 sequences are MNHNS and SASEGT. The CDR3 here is CASSKVNREYEKLFF. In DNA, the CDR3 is TGTGCCAGCAGCAAAGTAAACAGGGAATATGAAAAACTGTTTTTT.

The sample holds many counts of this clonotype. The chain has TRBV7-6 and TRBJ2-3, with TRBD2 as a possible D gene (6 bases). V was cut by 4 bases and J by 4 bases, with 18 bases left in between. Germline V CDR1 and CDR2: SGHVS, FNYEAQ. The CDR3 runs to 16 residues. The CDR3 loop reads CASSSAPTGEADTQYF. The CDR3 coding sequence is TGTGCCAGCAGCTCCGCTCCGACGGGAGAAGCAGATACGCAGTATTTT. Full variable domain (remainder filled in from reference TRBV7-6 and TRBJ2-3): GAGVSQSPRYKVTKRGQDVALRCDPISGHVSLYWYRQALGQGPEFLTYFNYEAQQDKSGLPNDRFSAERPEGSISTLTIQRTEQRDSAMYRCASSSAPTGEADTQYFGPGTRLTVL.

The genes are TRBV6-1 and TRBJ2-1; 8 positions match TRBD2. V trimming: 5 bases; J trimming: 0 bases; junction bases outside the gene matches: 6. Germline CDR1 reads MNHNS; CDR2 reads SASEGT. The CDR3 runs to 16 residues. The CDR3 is CASSPGLGSSYNEQFF. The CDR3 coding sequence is TGTGCCAGCAGTCCGGGACTAGGAAGCTCCTACAATGAGCAGTTCTTC.

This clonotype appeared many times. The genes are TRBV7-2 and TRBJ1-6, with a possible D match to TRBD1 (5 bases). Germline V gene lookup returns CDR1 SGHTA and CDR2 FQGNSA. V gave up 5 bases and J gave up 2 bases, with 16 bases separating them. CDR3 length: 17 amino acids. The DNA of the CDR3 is TGTGCCAGCAGCCCACGGGTTGGGGGAGCCTATAATTCACCCCTCCACTTT. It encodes CASSPRVGGAYNSPLHF.

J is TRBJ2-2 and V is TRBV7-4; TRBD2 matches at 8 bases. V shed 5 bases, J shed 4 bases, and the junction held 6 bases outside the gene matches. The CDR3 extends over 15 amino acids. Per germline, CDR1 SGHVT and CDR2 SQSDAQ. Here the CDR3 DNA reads TGTGCCAGCAGCCCCCCGGGAGGGATCACCGGGGAGCTGTTTTTT. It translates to CASSPPGGITGELFF.

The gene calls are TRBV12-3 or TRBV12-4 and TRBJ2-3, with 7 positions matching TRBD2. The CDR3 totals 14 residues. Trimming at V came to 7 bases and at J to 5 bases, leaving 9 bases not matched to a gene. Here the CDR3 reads CASTSSGAGDTQYF. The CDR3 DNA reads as TGTGCCAGCACCTCGAGCGGGGCCGGAGATACGCAGTATTTT.

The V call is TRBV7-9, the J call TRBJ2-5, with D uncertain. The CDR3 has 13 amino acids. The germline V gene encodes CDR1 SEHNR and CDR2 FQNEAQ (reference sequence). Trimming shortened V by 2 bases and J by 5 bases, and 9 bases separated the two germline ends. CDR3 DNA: TGTGCCAGCAGCTTATACTCGCTGGAGACCCAGTACTTC. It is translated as CASSLYSLETQYF.

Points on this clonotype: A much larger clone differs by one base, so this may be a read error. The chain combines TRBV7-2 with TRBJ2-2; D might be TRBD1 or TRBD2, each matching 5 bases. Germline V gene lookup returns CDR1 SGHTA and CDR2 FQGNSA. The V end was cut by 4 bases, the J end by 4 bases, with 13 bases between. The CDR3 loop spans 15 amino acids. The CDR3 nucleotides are TGTGCCAGCAGCTCGGGGCAAGCGGCCACCGGGGAGCTGTTTTTT. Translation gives CASSSGQAATGELFF. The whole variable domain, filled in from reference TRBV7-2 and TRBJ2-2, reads GAGVSQSPSNKVTEKGKDVELRCDPISGHTALYWYRQSLGQGLEFLIYFQGNSAPDKSGLPSDRFSAERTGGSVSTLTIQRTQQEDSAVYLCASSSGQAATGELFFGEGSRLTVL.

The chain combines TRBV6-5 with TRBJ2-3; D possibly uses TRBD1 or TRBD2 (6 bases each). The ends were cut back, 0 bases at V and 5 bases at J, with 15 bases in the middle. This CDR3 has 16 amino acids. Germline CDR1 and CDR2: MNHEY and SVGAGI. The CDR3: CASSYSTGAGRDTQYF. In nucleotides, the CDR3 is TGTGCCAGCAGTTACTCGACGGGGGCAGGGAGAGATACGCAGTATTTT.

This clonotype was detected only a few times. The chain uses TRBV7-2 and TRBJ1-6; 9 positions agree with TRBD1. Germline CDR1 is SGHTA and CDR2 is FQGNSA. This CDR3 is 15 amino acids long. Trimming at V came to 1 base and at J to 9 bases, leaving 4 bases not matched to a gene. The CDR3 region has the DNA TGTGCCAGCAGCTTAGTGACAGGGGGGGCTTCACCCCTCCACTTT. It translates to CASSLVTGGASPLHF.

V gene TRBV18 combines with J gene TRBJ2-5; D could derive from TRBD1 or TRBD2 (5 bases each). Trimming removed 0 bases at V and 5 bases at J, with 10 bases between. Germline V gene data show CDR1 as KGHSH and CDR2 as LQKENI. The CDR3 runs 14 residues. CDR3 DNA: TGTGCCAGCTCACCACCGCAGGGAGTGGAGACCCAGTACTTC. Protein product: CASSPPQGVETQYF.

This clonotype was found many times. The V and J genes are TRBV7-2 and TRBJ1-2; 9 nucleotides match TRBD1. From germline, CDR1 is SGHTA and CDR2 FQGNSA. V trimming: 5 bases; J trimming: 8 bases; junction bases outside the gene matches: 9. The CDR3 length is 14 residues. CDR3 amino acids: CASSRFQGQGGYTF. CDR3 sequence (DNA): TGTGCCAGCAGCCGCTTCCAGGGACAGGGAGGCTACACCTTC.

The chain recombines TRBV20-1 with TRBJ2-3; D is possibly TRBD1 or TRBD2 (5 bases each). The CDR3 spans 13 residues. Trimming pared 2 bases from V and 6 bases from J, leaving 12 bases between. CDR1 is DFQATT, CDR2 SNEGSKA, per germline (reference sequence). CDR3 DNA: TGCAGTGCTAGAAAGGGACCCCGGGATACGCAGTATTTT. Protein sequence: CSARKGPRDTQYF.

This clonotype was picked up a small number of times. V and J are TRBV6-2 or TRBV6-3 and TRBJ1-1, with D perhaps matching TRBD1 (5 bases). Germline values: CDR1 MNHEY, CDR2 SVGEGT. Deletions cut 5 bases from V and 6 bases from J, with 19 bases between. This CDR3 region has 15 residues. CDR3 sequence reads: CASSNAPGWRSEAFF. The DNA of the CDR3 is TGTGCCAGCAGTAACGCACCAGGGTGGAGGTCTGAAGCTTTCTTT.

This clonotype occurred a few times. CDR3 DNA sequence: TGTGCCAGCCTGGAGGACAGGGGGGGCTATGGCTACACCTTC. Translation gives CASLEDRGGYGYTF. The chain uses TRBV5-8 and TRBJ1-2; TRBD1 aligns across 10 bases. Germline lookup yields CDR1 SGHTS and CDR2 YDEGEE. V was clipped by 7 bases and J by 4 bases; unmatched bases: 7. The CDR3 consists of 14 residues.

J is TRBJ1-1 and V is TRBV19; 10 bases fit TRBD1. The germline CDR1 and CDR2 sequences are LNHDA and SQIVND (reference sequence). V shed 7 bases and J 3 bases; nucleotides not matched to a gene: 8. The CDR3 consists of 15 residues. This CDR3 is CASMGTGVQDTEAFF. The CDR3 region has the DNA TGTGCCAGTATGGGGACAGGGGTCCAGGACACTGAAGCTTTCTTT.

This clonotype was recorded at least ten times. CDR3 amino acids: CASSTSGQGGSEKLFF. The CDR3 nucleotides are TGTGCCAGCAGCACCTCCGGACAGGGAGGTTCTGAAAAACTGTTTTTT. The chain joins TRBV7-2 to TRBJ1-4; 8 bases align to TRBD1. The V gene's germline CDR1 is SGHTA and CDR2 FQGNSA. CDR3 length equals 16 residues. Losses at the gene ends were 5 bases for V and 7 bases for J; bases not matched to a gene: 12. The full variable domain, completed using reference TRBV7-2 and TRBJ1-4, is GAGVSQSPSNKVTEKGKDVELRCDPISGHTALYWYRQSLGQGLEFLIYFQGNSAPDKSGLPSDRFSAERTGGSVSTLTIQRTQQEDSAVYLCASSTSGQGGSEKLFFGSGTQLSVL.

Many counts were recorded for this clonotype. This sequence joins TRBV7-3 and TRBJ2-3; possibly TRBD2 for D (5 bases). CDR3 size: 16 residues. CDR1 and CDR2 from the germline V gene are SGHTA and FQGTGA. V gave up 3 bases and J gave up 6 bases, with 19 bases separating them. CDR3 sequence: CASSLGGSGFRDTQYF. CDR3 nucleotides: TGTGCCAGCAGCTTGGGTGGGAGTGGATTTCGGGATACGCAGTATTTT.

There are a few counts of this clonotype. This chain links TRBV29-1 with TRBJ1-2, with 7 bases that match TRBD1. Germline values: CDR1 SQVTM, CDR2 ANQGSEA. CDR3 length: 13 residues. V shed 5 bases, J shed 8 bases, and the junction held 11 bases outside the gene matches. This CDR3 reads CSVRQGNVEGYTF. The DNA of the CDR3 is TGCAGCGTTAGACAGGGTAATGTAGAAGGCTACACCTTC.

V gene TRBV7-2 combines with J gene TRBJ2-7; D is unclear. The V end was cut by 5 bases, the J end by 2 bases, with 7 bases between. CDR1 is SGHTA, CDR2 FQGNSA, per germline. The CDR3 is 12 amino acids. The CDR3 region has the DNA TGTGCCAGCAGCACCCAGACCTACGAGCAGTACTTC. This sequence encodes CASSTQTYEQYF. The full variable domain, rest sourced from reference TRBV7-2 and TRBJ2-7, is GAGVSQSPSNKVTEKGKDVELRCDPISGHTALYWYRQSLGQGLEFLIYFQGNSAPDKSGLPSDRFSAERTGGSVSTLTIQRTQQEDSAVYLCASSTQTYEQYFGPGTRLTVT.

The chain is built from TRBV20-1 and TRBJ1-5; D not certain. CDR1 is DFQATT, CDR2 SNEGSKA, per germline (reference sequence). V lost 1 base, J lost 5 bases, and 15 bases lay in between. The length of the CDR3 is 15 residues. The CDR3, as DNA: TGCAGTGCTAGAGCCCCGGACTGGAGCCATCAGCCCCAGCATTTT. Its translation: CSARAPDWSHQPQHF.